This is a list of T cell receptor beta chains from one sample in a study of cytomegalovirus exposure and HLA in healthy donors. Data came from immunoSEQ multiplex PCR; TCRdb stores just in-frame clones and leaves some out. The table shows hundreds of thousands of clones, with roughly 90% occurring only once. The sequenced sample consisted of PBMCs. The receptor set was obtained from a woman under 30 in good health and CMV-seronegative. CDR3s include the opening cysteine and the closing phenylalanine or tryptophan. D genes are given only for firm matches. Only some rows state a clone size, as once, few, many or a class for expanded clones.

length	V	size	J	D	CDR3	DNA
13	TRBV30	-	TRBJ1-1	-	CAWSVGGITEAFF	TGTGCCTGGAGTGTAGGAGGAATTACAGAAGCTTTCTTT
17	TRBV7-6	-	TRBJ2-7	TRBD2	CASSPGLAGGLLYEQYF	TGTGCCAGCAGCCCAGGACTAGCGGGGGGCCTACTCTACGAGCAGTACTTC
15	TRBV2	-	TRBJ1-5	-	CASGGAAYSNQPQHF	TGTGCCAGCGGCGGGGCAGCTTATAGCAATCAGCCCCAGCATTTT
15	TRBV19	-	TRBJ1-5	-	CASSMAGPGNQPQHF	TGTGCCAGTAGTATGGCGGGGCCCGGCAATCAGCCCCAGCATTTT
16	TRBV2	-	TRBJ2-5	-	CASSTGGAPYRETQYF	TGTGCCAGCAGCACCGGCGGGGCACCTTATAGGGAGACCCAGTACTTC
17	TRBV9	-	TRBJ2-5	TRBD2	CASSVAPVSGGQETQYF	TGTGCCAGCAGCGTAGCCCCGGTTAGCGGGGGGCAAGAGACCCAGTACTTC
10	TRBV2	-	TRBJ1-1	-	CASLAVEAFF	TGTGCCAGCCTGGCAGTTGAAGCTTTCTTT
15	TRBV2	-	TRBJ2-7	-	CASSWGPGIPYEQYF	TGTGCCAGCAGCTGGGGGCCAGGGATCCCCTACGAGCAGTACTTC
14	TRBV6-5	-	TRBJ2-3	TRBD2	CASSAGLVTDTQYF	TGTGCCAGCAGTGCCGGACTAGTAACAGATACGCAGTATTTT
17	TRBV4-1	-	TRBJ1-6	-	CASSQKGSELYNSPLHF	TGCGCCAGCAGCCAAAAGGGGTCGGAATTATATAATTCACCCCTCCACTTT
14	TRBV5-4	-	TRBJ1-3	-	CASSPGTSAGTIYF	TGTGCCAGCAGCCCCGGGACAAGCGCTGGCACCATATATTTT
15	TRBV30	-	TRBJ2-7	TRBD2	CAWREPGLGAYEQYF	TGTGCCTGGAGGGAACCGGGACTAGGCGCCTACGAGCAGTACTTC
15	TRBV10-3	-	TRBJ2-7	TRBD2	CAIGERGKSSYEQYF	TGTGCCATCGGTGAGCGGGGGAAATCCTCCTACGAGCAGTACTTC
14	TRBV2	-	TRBJ1-4	-	CAGHKLTTNEKLFF	TGTGCCGGACATAAACTGACAACTAATGAAAAACTGTTTTTT
12	TRBV19	-	TRBJ1-2	-	CASSMPVYGYTF	TGTGCCAGTAGTATGCCGGTCTATGGCTACACCTTC
13	TRBV7-6	-	TRBJ1-2	-	CASSLVAGYGYTF	TGTGCCAGCAGCTTAGTCGCAGGGTATGGCTACACCTTC
14	TRBV6-6	-	TRBJ2-7	-	CASSYSWGLYEQYF	TGTGCCAGCAGTTACTCTTGGGGCCTCTACGAGCAGTACTTC
13	TRBV2	once	TRBJ2-7	TRBD2	CASSLLREGEQYF	TGTGCCAGCAGTCTCCTCAGGGAGGGGGAGCAGTACTTC
19	TRBV19	-	TRBJ1-5	TRBD1	CTSSMGELRQGNGNQPQHF	TGTACCAGTAGTATGGGGGAATTGCGACAGGGCAATGGTAATCAGCCCCAGCATTTT
15	TRBV5-1	-	TRBJ2-1	-	CASSLEGSGNNEQFF	TGCGCCAGCAGCTTGGAAGGGTCGGGGAACAATGAGCAGTTCTTC
13	TRBV19	-	TRBJ2-4	TRBD1	CASEDRTKNIQYF	TGTGCCAGCGAGGACAGGACCAAAAACATTCAGTACTTC
15	TRBV6-1	-	TRBJ2-2	TRBD2	CASVALTGGRGELFF	TGTGCCAGCGTAGCCCTGACGGGCGGGAGAGGGGAGCTGTTTTTT
15	TRBV2	few	TRBJ2-1	TRBD1	CASRDDRGAYNEQFF	TGTGCCAGCAGGGACGACAGGGGAGCCTACAATGAGCAGTTCTTC
17	TRBV7-2	-	TRBJ1-2	-	CASSLGGGRAINYGYTF	TGTGCCAGCAGCTTAGGGGGGGGCAGGGCTATTAACTATGGCTACACCTTC
13	TRBV9	-	TRBJ2-7	-	CASSVAQGYEQYF	TGTGCCAGCAGCGTAGCACAGGGCTACGAGCAGTACTTC
13	TRBV7-9	-	TRBJ2-1	-	CSSTPRGAYEQFF	TGTTCCAGCACCCCTCGGGGGGCCTATGAGCAGTTCTTC
15	TRBV4-1	-	TRBJ2-7	-	CASSPRDTATYEQYF	TGCGCCAGCAGCCCACGGGACACCGCGACCTACGAGCAGTACTTC
14	TRBV2	-	TRBJ2-7	-	CASSPFSQDDEQYF	TGTGCCAGCAGTCCATTTAGTCAGGATGACGAGCAGTACTTC
17	TRBV5-1	-	TRBJ1-1	TRBD1	CASSLAPTGTGAAEAFF	TGCGCCAGCAGCTTGGCCCCTACCGGGACAGGGGCCGCTGAAGCTTTCTTT
11	TRBV30	-	TRBJ2-5	-	CAWSHRDSQYF	TGTGCCTGGAGCCACCGGGACTCCCAGTACTTC